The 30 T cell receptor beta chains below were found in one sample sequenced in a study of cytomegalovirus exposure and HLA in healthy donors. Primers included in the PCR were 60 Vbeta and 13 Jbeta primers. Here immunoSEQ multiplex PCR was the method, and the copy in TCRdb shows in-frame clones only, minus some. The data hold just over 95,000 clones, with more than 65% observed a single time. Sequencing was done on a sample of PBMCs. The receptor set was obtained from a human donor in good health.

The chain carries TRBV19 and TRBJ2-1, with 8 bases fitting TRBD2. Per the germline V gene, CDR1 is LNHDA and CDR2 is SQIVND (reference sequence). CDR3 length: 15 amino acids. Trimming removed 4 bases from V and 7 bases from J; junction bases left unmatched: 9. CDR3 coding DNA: TGTGCCAGTAGTAGAGCACTAGCGGCAAAGAATGAGCAGTTCTTC. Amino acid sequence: CASSRALAAKNEQFF.

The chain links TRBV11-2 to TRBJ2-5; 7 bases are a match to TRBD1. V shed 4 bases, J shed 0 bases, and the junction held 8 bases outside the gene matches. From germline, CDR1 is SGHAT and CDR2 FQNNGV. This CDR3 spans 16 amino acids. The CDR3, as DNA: TGTGCCAGCAGCTCCCCAGGGGGACAAAACCAAGAGACCCAGTACTTC. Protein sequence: CASSSPGGQNQETQYF.

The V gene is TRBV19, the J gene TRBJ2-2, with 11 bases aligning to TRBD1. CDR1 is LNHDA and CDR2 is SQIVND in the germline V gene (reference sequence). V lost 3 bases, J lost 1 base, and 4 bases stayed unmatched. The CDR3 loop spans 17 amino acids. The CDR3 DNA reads TGTGCCAGTAGTATTACTGGGACAGGGGGGAACACCGGGGAGCTGTTTTTT. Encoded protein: CASSITGTGGNTGELFF.

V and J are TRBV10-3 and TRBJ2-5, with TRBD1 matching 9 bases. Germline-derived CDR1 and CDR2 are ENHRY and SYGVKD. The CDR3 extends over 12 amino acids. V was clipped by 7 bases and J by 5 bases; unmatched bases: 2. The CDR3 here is CAITGTGETQYF. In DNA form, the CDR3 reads TGTGCCATCACCGGGACAGGGGAGACCCAGTACTTC.

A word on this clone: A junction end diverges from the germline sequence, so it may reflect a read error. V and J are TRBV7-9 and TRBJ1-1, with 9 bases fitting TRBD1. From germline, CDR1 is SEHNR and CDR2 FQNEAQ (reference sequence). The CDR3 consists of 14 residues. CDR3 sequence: CSSLGGTGRTEAFF. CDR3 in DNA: TGTTCCAGCTTGGGGGGGACAGGGAGAACTGAAGCTTTCTTT.

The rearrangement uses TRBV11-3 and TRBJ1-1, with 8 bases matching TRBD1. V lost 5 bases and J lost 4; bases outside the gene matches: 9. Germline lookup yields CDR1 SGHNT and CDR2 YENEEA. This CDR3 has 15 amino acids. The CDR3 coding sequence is TGTGCCAGCAGCCCAAACGGACAGGGTATCACTGAAGCTTTCTTT. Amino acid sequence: CASSPNGQGITEAFF.

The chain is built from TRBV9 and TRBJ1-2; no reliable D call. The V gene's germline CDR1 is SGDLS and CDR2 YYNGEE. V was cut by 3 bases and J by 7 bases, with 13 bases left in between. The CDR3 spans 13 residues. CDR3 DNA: TGTGCCAGCAGCGGAAGTGGAGGGCTTGGCTACACCTTC. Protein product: CASSGSGGLGYTF.

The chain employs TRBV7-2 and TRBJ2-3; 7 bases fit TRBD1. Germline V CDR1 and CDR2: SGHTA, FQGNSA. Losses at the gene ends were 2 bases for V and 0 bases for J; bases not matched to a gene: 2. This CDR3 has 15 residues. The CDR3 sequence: CASSLQQGSTDTQYF. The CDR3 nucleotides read TGTGCCAGCAGCTTACAACAGGGGAGCACAGATACGCAGTATTTT.

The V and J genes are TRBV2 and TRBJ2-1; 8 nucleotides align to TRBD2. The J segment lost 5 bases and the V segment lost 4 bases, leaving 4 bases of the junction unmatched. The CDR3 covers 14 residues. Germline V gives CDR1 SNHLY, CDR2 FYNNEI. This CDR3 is CASSGTSFNNEQFF. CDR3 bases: TGTGCCAGCAGTGGGACTAGCTTCAACAATGAGCAGTTCTTC.

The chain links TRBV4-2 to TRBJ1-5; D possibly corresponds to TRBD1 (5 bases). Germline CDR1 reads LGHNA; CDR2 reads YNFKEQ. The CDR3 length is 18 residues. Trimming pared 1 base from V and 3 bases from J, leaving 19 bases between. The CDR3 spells CASSQGGSQGGHNQPQHF. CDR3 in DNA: TGTGCCAGCAGCCAAGGGGGATCGCAGGGAGGGCACAATCAGCCCCAGCATTTT.

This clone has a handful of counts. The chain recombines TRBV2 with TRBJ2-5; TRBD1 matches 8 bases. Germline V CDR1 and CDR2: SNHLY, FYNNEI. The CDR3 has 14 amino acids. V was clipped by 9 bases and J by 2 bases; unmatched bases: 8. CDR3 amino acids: CARRPYRGQETQYF. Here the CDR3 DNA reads TGTGCCAGAAGACCGTACAGGGGGCAAGAGACCCAGTACTTC.

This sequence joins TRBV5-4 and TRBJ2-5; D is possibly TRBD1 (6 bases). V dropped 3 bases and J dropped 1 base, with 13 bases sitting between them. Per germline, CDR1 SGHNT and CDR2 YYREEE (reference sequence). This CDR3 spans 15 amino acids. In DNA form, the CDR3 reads TGTGCCAGCAGCTCGGCACAGGGTCGCCAAGAGACCCAGTACTTC. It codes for CASSSAQGRQETQYF.

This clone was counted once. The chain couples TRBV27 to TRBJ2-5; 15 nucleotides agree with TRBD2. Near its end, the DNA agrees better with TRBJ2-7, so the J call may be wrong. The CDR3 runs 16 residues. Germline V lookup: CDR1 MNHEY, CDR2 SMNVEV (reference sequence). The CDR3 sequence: CASRPGTSGRIHEQYF. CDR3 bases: TGTGCCAGCAGGCCCGGGACTAGCGGGAGGATCCACGAGCAGTACTTC.

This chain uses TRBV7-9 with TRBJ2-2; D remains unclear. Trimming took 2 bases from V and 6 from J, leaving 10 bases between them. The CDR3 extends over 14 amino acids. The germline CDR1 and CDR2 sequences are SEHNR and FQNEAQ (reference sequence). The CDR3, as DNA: TGTGCCAGCAGCTTAAATAATGAGGCCGGGGAGCTGTTTTTT. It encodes CASSLNNEAGELFF.

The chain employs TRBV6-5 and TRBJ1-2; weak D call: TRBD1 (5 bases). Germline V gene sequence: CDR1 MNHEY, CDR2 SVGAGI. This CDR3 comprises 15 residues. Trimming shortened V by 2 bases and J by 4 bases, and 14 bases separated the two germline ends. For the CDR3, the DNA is TGTGCCAGCAGTTACGGGCAGGGCATCGTCTATGGCTACACCTTC. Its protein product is CASSYGQGIVYGYTF.

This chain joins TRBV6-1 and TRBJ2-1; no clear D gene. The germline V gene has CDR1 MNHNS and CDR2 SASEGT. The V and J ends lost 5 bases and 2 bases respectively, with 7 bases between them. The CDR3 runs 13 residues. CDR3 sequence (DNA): TGTGCCAGCAGTCAGGCAGCCTACAATGAGCAGTTCTTC. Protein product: CASSQAAYNEQFF.

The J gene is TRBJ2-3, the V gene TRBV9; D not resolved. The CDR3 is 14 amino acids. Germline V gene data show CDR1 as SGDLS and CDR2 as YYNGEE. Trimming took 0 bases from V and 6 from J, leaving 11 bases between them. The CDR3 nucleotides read TGTGCCAGCAGCGTAGAGGTGGAGCTCGATACGCAGTATTTT. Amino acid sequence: CASSVEVELDTQYF.

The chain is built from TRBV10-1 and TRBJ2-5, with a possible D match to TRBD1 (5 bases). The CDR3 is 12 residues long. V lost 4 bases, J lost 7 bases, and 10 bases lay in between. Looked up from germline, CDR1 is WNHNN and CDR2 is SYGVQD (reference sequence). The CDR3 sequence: CASSAGIGTQYF. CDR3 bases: TGCGCCAGCAGTGCAGGGATTGGGACCCAGTACTTC.

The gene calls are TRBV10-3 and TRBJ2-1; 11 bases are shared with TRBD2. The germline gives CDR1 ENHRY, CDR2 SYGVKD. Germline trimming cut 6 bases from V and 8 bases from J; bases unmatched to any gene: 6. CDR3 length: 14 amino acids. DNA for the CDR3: TGTGCCATCAGCCCAACTAGCGGGAGTGATGAGCAGTTCTTC. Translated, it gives CAISPTSGSDEQFF.

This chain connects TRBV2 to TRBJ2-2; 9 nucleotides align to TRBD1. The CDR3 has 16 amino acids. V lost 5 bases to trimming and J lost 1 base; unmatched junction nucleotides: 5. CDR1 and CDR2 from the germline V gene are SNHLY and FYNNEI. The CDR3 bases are TGTGCCAGCAGTCCACCGGGACAGGGGAACACCGGGGAGCTGTTTTTT. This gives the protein CASSPPGQGNTGELFF.

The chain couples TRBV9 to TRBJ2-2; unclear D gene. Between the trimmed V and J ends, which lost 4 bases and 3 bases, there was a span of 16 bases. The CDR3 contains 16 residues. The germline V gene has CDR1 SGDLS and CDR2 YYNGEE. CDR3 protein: CASSPPGRQDTGELFF. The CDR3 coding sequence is TGTGCCAGCAGCCCCCCCGGTAGGCAGGACACCGGGGAGCTGTTTTTT.

The DNA for the CDR3 is TGTGCCAGTAGTAGGGCGTCAGGTATCTACGAGCAGTACTTC. Protein product: CASSRASGIYEQYF. The gene calls are TRBV19 and TRBJ2-7; D is uncertain. The CDR3 runs to 14 residues. Trimming pared 4 bases from V and 3 bases from J, leaving 13 bases between. Germline CDR1 and CDR2: LNHDA and SQIVND (reference sequence).

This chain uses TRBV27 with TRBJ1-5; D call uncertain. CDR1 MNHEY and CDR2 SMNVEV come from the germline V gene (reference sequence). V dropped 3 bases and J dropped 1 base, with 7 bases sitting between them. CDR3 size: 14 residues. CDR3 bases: TGTGCCAGCAGTTTTCACGGGAGCAATCAGCCCCAGCATTTT. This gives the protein CASSFHGSNQPQHF.

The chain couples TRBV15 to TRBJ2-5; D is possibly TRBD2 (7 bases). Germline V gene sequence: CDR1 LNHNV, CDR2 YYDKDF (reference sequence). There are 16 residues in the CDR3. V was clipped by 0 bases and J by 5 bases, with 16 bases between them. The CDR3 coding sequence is TGTGCCACCAGCAGAGATAGTAGGGGGGGCTGGGAGACCCAGTACTTC. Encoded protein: CATSRDSRGGWETQYF.

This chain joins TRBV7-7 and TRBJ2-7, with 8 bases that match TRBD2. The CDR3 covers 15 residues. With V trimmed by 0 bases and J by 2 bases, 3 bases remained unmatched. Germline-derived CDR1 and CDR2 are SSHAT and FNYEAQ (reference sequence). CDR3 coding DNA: TGTGCCAGCAGCTTAGCTCCGGGACTAGCCTACGAGCAGTACTTC. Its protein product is CASSLAPGLAYEQYF. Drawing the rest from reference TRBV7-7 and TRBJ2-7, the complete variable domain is GAGVSQSPRYKVTKRGQDVTLRCDPISSHATLYWYQQALGQGPEFLTYFNYEAQPDKSGLPSDRFSAERPEGSISTLTIQRTEQRDSAMYRCASSLAPGLAYEQYFGPGTRLTVT.

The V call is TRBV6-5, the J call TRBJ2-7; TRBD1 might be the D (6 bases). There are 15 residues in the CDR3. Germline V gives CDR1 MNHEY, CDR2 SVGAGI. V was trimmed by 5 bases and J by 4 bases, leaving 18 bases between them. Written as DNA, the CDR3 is TGTGCCAGCAGTGGACTCCGACAGGCTTCTTACGAGCAGTACTTC. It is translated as CASSGLRQASYEQYF.

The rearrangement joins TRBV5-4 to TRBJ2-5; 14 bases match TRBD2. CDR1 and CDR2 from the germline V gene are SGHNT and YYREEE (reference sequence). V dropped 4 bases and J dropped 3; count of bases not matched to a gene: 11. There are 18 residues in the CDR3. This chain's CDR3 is CASSKPGLAGDPKETQYF. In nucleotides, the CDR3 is TGTGCCAGCAGCAAACCGGGACTAGCGGGAGACCCGAAAGAGACCCAGTACTTC.

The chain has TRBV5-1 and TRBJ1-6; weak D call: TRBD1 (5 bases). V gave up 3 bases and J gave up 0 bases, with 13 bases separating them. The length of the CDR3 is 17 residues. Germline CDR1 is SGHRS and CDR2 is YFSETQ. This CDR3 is CASSSTTVSSYNSPLHF. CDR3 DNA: TGCGCCAGCAGCTCTACGACAGTTAGCTCCTATAATTCACCCCTCCACTTT.

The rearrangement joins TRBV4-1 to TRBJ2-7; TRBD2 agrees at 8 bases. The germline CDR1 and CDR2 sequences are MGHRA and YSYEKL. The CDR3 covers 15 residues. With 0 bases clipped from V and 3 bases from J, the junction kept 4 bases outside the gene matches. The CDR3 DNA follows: TGCGCCAGCAGCCAAGAGATGGCGGGGGGCTACGAGCAGTACTTC. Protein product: CASSQEMAGGYEQYF.

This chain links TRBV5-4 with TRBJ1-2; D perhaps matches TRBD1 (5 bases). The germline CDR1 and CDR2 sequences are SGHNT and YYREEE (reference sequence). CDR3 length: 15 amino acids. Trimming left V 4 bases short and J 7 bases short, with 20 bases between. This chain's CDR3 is CASSGGAGAERGYTF. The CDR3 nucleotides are TGTGCCAGCAGCGGCGGGGCGGGAGCAGAGCGTGGCTACACCTTC.